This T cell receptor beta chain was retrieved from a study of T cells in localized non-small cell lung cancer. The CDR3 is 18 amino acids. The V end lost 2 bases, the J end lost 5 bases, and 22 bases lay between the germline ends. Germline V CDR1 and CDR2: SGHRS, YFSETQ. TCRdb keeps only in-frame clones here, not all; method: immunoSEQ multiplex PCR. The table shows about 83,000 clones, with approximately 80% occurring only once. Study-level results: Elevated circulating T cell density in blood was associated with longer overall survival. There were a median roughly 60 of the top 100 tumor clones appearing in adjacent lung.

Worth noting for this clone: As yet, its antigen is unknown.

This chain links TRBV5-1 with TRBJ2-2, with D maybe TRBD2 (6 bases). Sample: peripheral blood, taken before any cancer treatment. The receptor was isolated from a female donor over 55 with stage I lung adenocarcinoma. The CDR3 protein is CASSFVPIRDGGTGELFF. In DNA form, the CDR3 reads TGCGCCAGCAGCTTTGTACCCATACGGGACGGAGGGACCGGGGAGCTGTTTTTT.